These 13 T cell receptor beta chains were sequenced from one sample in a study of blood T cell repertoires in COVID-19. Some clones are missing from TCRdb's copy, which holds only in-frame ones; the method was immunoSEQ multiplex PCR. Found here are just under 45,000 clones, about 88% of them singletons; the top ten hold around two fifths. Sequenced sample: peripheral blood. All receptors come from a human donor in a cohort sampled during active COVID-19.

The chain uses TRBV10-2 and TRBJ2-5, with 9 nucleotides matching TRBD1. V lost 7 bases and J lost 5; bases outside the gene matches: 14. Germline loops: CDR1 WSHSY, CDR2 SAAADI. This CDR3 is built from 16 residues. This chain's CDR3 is CASKDTGTGYSETQYF. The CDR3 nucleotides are TGCGCCAGCAAAGATACTGGGACAGGGTATTCGGAGACCCAGTACTTC.

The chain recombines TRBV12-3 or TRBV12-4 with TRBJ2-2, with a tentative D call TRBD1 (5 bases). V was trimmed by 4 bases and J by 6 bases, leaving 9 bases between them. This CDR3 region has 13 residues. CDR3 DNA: TGTGCCAGCAGTTACCAGGGATCCGGGGAGCTGTTTTTT. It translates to CASSYQGSGELFF.

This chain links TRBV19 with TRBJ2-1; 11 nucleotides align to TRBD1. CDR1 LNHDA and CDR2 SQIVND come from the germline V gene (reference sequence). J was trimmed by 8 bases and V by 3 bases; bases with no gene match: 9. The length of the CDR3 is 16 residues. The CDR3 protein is CASSIEGTGGWHEQFF. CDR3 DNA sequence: TGTGCCAGTAGTATCGAAGGGACAGGGGGTTGGCATGAGCAGTTCTTC.

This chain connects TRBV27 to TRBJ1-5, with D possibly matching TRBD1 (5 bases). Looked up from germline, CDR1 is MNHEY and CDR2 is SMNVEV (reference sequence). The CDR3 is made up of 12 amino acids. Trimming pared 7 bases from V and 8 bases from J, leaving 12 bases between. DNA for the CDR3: TGTGCCAGCACCTGGGGCGGCGAGCCCCAGCATTTT. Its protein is CASTWGGEPQHF.

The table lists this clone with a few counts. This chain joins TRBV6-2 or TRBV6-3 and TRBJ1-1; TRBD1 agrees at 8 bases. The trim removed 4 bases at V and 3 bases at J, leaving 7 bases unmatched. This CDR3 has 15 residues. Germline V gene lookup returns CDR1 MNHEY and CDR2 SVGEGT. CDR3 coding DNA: TGTGCCAGCAGTTTAGGACAGGGCGTGGACACTGAAGCTTTCTTT. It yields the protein CASSLGQGVDTEAFF.

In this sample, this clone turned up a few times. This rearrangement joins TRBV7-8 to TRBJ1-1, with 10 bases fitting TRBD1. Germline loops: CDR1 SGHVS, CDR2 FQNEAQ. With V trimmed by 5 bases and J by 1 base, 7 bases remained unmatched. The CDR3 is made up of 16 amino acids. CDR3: CASSNRDRGSNTEAFF. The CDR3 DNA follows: TGTGCCAGCAGCAACCGGGACAGGGGTTCGAACACTGAAGCTTTCTTT.

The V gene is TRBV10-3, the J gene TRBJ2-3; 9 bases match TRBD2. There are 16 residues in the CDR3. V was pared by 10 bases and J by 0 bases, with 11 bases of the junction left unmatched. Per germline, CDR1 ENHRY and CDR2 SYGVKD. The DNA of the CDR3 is TGTGCCACCAAAGTTAGCGGGGGCCAAAGCACAGATACGCAGTATTTT. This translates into CATKVSGGQSTDTQYF.

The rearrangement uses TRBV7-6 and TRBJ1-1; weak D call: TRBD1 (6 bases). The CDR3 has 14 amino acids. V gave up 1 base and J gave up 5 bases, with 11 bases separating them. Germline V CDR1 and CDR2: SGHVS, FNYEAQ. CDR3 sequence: CASSLDTGRTEAFF. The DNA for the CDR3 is TGTGCCAGCAGCTTAGACACAGGGCGGACTGAAGCTTTCTTT.

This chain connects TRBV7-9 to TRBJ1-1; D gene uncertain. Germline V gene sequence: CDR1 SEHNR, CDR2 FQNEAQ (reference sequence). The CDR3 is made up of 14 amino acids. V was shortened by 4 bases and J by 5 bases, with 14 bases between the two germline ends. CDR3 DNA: TGTGCCAGCAGCTCCTCAAATAGAGGGACTGAAGCTTTCTTT. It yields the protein CASSSSNRGTEAFF.

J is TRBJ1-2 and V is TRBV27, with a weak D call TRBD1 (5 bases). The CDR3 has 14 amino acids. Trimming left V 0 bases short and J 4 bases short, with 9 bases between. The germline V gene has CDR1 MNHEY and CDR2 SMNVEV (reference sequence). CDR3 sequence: CASSLSGQGYGYTF. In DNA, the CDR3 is TGTGCCAGCAGTTTATCGGGGCAGGGCTATGGCTACACCTTC.

The CDR3 loop reads CASSRTSGGNTGELFF. CDR3 bases: TGTGCCAGCAGCCGGACTAGCGGGGGGAACACCGGGGAGCTGTTTTTT. The gene calls are TRBV3-1 (or the pseudogene TRBV3-2) and TRBJ2-2, with TRBD2 identical over 13 bases. CDR3 size: 16 residues. Losses at the gene ends were 4 bases for V and 1 base for J; bases not matched to a gene: 0. CDR1 and CDR2 from the germline V gene are LGHDT and YNNKEL (reference sequence).

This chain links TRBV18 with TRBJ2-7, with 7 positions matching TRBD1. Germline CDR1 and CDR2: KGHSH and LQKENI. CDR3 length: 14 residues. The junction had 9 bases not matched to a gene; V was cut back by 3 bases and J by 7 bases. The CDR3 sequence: CASSPDRVVGEQYF. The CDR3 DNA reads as TGTGCCAGCTCACCCGACAGGGTAGTAGGTGAGCAGTACTTC.

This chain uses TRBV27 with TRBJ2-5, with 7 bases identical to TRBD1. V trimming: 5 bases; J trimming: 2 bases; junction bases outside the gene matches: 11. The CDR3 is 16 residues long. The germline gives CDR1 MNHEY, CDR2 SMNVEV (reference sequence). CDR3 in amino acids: CASSTRQGGRQETQYF. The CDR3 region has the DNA TGTGCCAGCAGTACAAGACAGGGCGGTAGGCAAGAGACCCAGTACTTC.